A selection of T cell receptor beta chains follows, all from one sample in a study of prognosis after radiotherapy for stage I lung cancer. TCRdb independently ran MiXCR on the multiplex PCR reads; one entry per CDR3 protein. The repertoire consists of around 63,000 distinct CDR3 sequences, with roughly 29% occurring once and the leading ten covering around 6.9%. The sample consisted of PBMCs, taken before or after stereotactic body radiation therapy (not recorded which). These receptors were collected from a donor of 50 years or more with non-small cell lung cancer. CDR3s include the opening cysteine and the closing phenylalanine or tryptophan. The D gene is left open where the match is weak. Size values are once, few and many counts, or a class for expanded clones, and some rows have none.

>16|TRBV7-9|TRBJ2-7|many|TRBD2
CASSLAHSGGINEQYF
TGTGCCAGCAGCTTGGCACATAGCGGGGGGATCAACGAGCAGTACTTC
>13|TRBV30|TRBJ1-2|many|TRBD1
CAWGTGTGYGYTF
TGTGCCTGGGGGACCGGGACAGGGTATGGCTACACCTTC
>14|TRBV3-1|TRBJ1-4|many|NA
CASSQARVEEKLFF
TGTGCCAGCAGCCAAGCCAGGGTGGAGGAAAAACTGTTTTTT
>15|TRBV19|TRBJ1-3|many|NA
CASSIEASSGNTIYF
TGTGCCAGTAGTATTGAGGCCTCCTCTGGAAACACCATATATTTT
>14|TRBV12-3/TRBV12-4|TRBJ1-2|many|NA
CASSSAGGFYGYTF
TGTGCCAGCAGTTCCGCCGGAGGTTTCTATGGCTACACCTTC
>15|TRBV24-1|TRBJ2-6|many|NA
CATSDWASGANVLTF
TGTGCCACCAGTGATTGGGCCTCTGGGGCCAACGTCCTGACTTTC
>15|TRBV12-3/TRBV12-4|TRBJ2-3|many|TRBD2
CASSFSGGAGDTQYF
TGTGCCAGCAGTTTTAGCGGGGGGGCAGGGGATACGCAGTATTTT
>18|TRBV3-1|TRBJ2-6|many|NA
CASSPVDSYRSGANVLTF
TGTGCCAGCAGCCCGGTGGACAGCTACCGCTCTGGGGCCAACGTCCTGACTTTC
>14|TRBV6-1|TRBJ1-5|many|NA
CASSAHGPGQPQHF
TGTGCCAGCAGTGCCCATGGGCCTGGTCAGCCCCAGCATTTT
>11|TRBV6-1|TRBJ2-1|NA|NA
CASSHVKEQFF
TGTGCCAGCAGCCATGTCAAGGAGCAGTTCTTC
>19|TRBV2|TRBJ1-5|many|NA
CASALFITGLGASNQPQHF
TGTGCCAGCGCCCTTTTTATAACAGGATTAGGAGCTAGCAATCAGCCCCAGCATTTT
>14|TRBV3-1|TRBJ2-1|few|NA
CASSLSQVGLVQFF
TGTGCCAGCAGCCTATCCCAGGTAGGGTTAGTTCAGTTCTTC
>12|TRBV12-3/TRBV12-4|TRBJ1-3|NA|NA
CASSTSHNTIYF
TGTGCCAGCTCCACAAGCCACAACACCATATATTTT
>15|TRBV29-1|TRBJ2-3|NA|TRBD1
CSAQQGVQRSDTQYF
TGCAGCGCACAACAGGGGGTACAAAGATCAGATACGCAGTATTTT
>12|TRBV6-1|TRBJ2-1|many|NA
CASIEVGGEQFF
TGTGCCAGCATCGAGGTGGGTGGGGAGCAGTTCTTC
>15|TRBV7-2|TRBJ2-5|NA|TRBD2
CASSLYRGVRETQYF
TGTGCCAGCAGCTTATATCGGGGGGTCCGGGAGACCCAGTACTTC
>16|TRBV11-2|TRBJ2-1|NA|TRBD2
CEGSLDLAGVYNEQFF
TGTGAAGGCAGCTTAGATCTAGCGGGGGTCTACAATGAGCAGTTCTTC
>15|TRBV6-1|TRBJ2-3|many|NA
CASTEGTRRQDTQYF
TGTGCCAGCACAGAAGGGACACGGCGACAAGATACGCAGTATTTT
>13|TRBV29-1|TRBJ2-5|many|NA
CSVEAGGGETQYF
TGCAGCGTTGAAGCAGGAGGGGGAGAGACCCAGTACTTC
>14|TRBV15|TRBJ1-2|many|NA
CATSRDRRFYGYTF
TGTGCCACCAGCAGAGATCGGCGTTTCTATGGCTACACCTTC
>15|TRBV6-9|TRBJ2-7|many|NA
CASSSTIGPRDEQYF
TGTGCCAGCAGTTCAACAATTGGGCCCCGGGACGAGCAGTACTTC
>13|TRBV6-5|TRBJ1-1|many|NA
CASSYGRNTEAFF
TGTGCCAGCAGTTACGGCAGAAACACTGAAGCTTTCTTT
>15|TRBV7-2|TRBJ2-7|NA|NA
CASSSDMAVPYEHYF
TGTGCCAGCAGCTCGGACATGGCTGTCCCCTACGAGCATTACTTC
>17|TRBV5-6|TRBJ1-3|many|NA
CASSARRQGVSGNTIYF
TGTGCCAGCAGCGCGCGACGGCAGGGCGTTTCTGGAAACACCATATATTTT
>17|TRBV28|TRBJ2-7|NA|TRBD2
CASRATGGRTSSYEQYF
TGTGCCAGCAGAGCTACGGGGGGAAGGACAAGCTCCTACGAGCAGTACTTC
>17|TRBV18|TRBJ1-1|few|NA
CASSPRVGTRVETEAFF
TGTGCCAGCTCACCCCGAGTGGGGACCAGGGTGGAGACTGAAGCTTTCTTT
>19|TRBV28|TRBJ1-1|many|NA
CASTQGLLWGRRTNTEAFF
TGTGCCAGCACCCAAGGCCTTCTGTGGGGAAGGAGAACAAACACTGAAGCTTTCTTT
>17|TRBV5-1|TRBJ2-1|many|TRBD2
CASEPSGGAGSYNEQFF
TGCGCCAGCGAACCTAGCGGGGGGGCCGGGTCCTACAATGAGCAGTTCTTC
>14|TRBV2|TRBJ1-1|many|NA
CARIGDGGGAEAFF
TGTGCCAGAATTGGGGACGGTGGTGGCGCTGAAGCTTTCTTT
>14|TRBV20-1|TRBJ1-1|many|NA
CSAREGAPNTEAFF
TGCAGTGCTAGAGAGGGGGCCCCGAACACTGAAGCTTTCTTT
>12|TRBV12-3/TRBV12-4|TRBJ2-1|once|NA
CASSYPVREQFF
TGTGCCAGCAGTTACCCGGTGCGTGAGCAGTTCTTC
>13|TRBV3-1|TRBJ1-5|many|NA
CASSQMGEQPQHF
TGTGCCAGCAGCCAAATGGGTGAGCAGCCCCAGCATTTT
>15|TRBV10-3|TRBJ1-5|many|TRBD1
CAISPGQGGNQPQHF
TGTGCCATCAGTCCAGGACAGGGGGGCAATCAGCCCCAGCATTTT
>14|TRBV5-1|TRBJ1-4|many|NA
CASSVAGEPEKLFF
TGCGCCAGCAGCGTGGCCGGGGAGCCCGAAAAACTGTTTTTT
>14|TRBV7-7|TRBJ2-7|many|NA
CASSPGAGSYEQYF
TGTGCTAGCAGCCCGGGGGCAGGCTCCTACGAGCAGTACTTC
>14|TRBV19|TRBJ1-2|many|NA
CAGSITGLDYGYTF
TGTGCCGGTAGTATAACAGGGTTGGACTATGGCTACACCTTC
>16|TRBV5-1|TRBJ2-7|many|NA
CASSSGGRSPTYEQYF
TGCGCCAGCAGCAGCGGCGGAAGGTCCCCAACCTACGAGCAGTACTTC
>13|TRBV2|TRBJ1-1|many|TRBD1
CASTQGYNTEAFF
TGTGCCAGCACACAGGGGTATAACACTGAAGCTTTCTTT
>13|TRBV5-4|TRBJ1-2|NA|NA
CASSLVGGYGYTF
TGTGCCAGCAGCTTGGTCGGCGGCTATGGCTACACCTTC